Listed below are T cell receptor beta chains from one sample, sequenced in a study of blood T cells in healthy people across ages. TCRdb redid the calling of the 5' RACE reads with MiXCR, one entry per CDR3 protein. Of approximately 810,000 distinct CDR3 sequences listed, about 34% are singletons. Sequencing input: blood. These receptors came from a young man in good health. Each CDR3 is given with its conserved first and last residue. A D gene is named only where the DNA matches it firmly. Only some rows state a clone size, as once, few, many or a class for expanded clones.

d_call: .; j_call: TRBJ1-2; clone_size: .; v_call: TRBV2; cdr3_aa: CASPDRAYGYTF; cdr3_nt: TGTGCCAGCCCCGACAGAGCCTATGGCTACACCTTC
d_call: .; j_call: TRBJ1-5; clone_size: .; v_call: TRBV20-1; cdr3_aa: CSAMNSDRTSNQPQHF; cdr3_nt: TGCAGTGCTATGAATTCAGACAGGACTAGCAATCAGCCCCAGCATTTT
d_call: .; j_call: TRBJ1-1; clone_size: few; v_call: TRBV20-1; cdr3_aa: CSASPGHKNTEAFF; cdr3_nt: TGCAGTGCTAGTCCCGGACACAAGAACACTGAAGCTTTCTTT
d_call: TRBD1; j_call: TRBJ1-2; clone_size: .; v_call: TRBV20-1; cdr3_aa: CSARDSLGQGANGYTF; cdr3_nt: TGCAGTGCTAGAGACTCTCTGGGACAGGGGGCGAATGGCTACACCTTC
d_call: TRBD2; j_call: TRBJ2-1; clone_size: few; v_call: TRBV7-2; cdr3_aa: CASSWGGPYNEQFF; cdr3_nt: TGTGCCAGCAGCTGGGGGGGACCCTACAATGAGCAGTTCTTC
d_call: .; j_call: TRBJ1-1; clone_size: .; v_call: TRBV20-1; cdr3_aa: CSANPFTGNTEAFF; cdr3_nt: TGCAGTGCTAACCCCTTCACGGGGAACACTGAAGCTTTCTTT
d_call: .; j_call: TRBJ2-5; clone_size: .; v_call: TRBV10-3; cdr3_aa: CAISVNGAETQYF; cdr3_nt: TGTGCCATCAGTGTAAACGGGGCGGAGACCCAGTACTTC
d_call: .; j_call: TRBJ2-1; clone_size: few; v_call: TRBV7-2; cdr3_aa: CASSSSATRTSEQFF; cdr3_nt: TGTGCCAGCAGCTCCTCCGCTACTAGAACCAGTGAGCAGTTCTTC
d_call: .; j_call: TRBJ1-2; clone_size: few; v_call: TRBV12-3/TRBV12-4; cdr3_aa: CASSLGSVYGYTF; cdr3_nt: TGTGCCAGCAGTTTGGGATCGGTTTATGGCTACACCTTC
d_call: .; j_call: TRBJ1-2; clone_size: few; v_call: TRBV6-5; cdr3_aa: CASSPERGGYTF; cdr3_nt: TGTGCCAGCAGTCCCGAACGGGGGGGCTACACCTTC
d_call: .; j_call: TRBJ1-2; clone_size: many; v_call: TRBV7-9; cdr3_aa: CASSFQGRGGYTF; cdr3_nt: TGTGCCAGCAGCTTCCAGGGCCGCGGTGGCTACACCTTC
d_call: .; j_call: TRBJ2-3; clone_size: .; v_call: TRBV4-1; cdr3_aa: CASSQVKALSTDTQYF; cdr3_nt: TGCGCCAGCAGCCAAGTGAAGGCATTAAGCACAGATACGCAGTATTTT
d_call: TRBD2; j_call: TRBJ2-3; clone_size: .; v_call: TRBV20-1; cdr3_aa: CSVSRTSGNTDTQYF; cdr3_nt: TGCAGTGTTAGCAGGACTAGCGGAAACACAGATACGCAGTATTTT
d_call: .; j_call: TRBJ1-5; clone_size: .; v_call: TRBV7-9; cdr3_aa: CASSSPEEINQPQHF; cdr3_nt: TGTGCCAGCAGCTCACCAGAGGAGATAAATCAGCCCCAGCATTTT
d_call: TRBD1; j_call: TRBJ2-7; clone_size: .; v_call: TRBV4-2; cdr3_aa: CASSHVGQLYEQYF; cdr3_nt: TGTGCCAGCAGCCACGTGGGACAGCTATACGAGCAGTACTTC
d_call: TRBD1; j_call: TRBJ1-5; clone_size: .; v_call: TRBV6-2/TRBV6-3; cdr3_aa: CASNRQGVGQPQHF; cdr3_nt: TGTGCCAGCAACCGACAGGGTGTGGGTCAGCCCCAGCATTTT